The 9 T cell receptor beta chains below all came from one sample that was sequenced in a study of cytomegalovirus exposure and HLA in healthy donors. The PCR ran on 60 Vbeta and 13 Jbeta primers. TCRdb's copy holds only in-frame clones and misses some; the assay was immunoSEQ multiplex PCR. The table shows 75,000 to 100,000 clones, with around three quarters occurring only once. Sequenced: PBMCs. The source of these receptors is a man aged 25 to 40 in good health and CMV-seronegative.

This clone has only one observation. As DNA, the CDR3 is TGTGCCAGCACCCAGGGACACCGGATGAACACTGAAGCTTTCTTT. This sequence encodes CASTQGHRMNTEAFF. The chain combines TRBV28 with TRBJ1-1; TRBD1 might be the D (6 bases). V lost 7 bases to trimming and J lost 0 bases, with 15 bases between them. CDR1 and CDR2 from the germline V gene are MDHEN and SYDVKM. This CDR3 has 15 amino acids.

V is TRBV27 and J is TRBJ2-3; 12 nucleotides match TRBD2. The J segment lost 0 bases and the V segment lost 5 bases, leaving 3 bases of the junction unmatched. The CDR3 consists of 16 residues. Germline values: CDR1 MNHEY, CDR2 SMNVEV (reference sequence). The CDR3 loop is CASSTGTSGSTDTQYF. CDR3 DNA sequence: TGTGCCAGCAGTACCGGGACTAGCGGGAGCACAGATACGCAGTATTTT.

The CDR3 here is CATSRVVGRGNTEAFF. The CDR3 nucleotides read TGTGCCACCAGCAGAGTCGTGGGCAGGGGAAACACTGAAGCTTTCTTT. V gene TRBV15 combines with J gene TRBJ1-1, with a tentative D call TRBD1 (6 bases). The germline V and J ends were trimmed by 1 base and 2 bases, with 14 bases remaining between them. Germline loops: CDR1 LNHNV, CDR2 YYDKDF (reference sequence). The CDR3 totals 16 residues.

A note on this clone: At one end, the junction sequence differs from germline, possibly due to a read error. The same CDR3 also results from other DNA sequences found in this sample. The rearrangement uses TRBV10-3 and TRBJ1-5, with a possible D match to TRBD1 (6 bases). The CDR3 spans 13 residues. CDR1 ENHRY and CDR2 SYGVKD come from the germline V gene. CDR3 sequence (DNA): TGTGCCATCGCCAGGGGTGGCAATCAGCCCCAACATTTT. Its protein is CAIARGGNQPQHF.

This clone was seen more than once but under ten times. The chain combines TRBV6-6 with TRBJ2-7; TRBD1 matches 9 bases. Germline values: CDR1 MNHNY, CDR2 SVGAGI (reference sequence). The CDR3 is 15 residues long. The ends lost 2 bases at V and 3 bases at J; junction bases unmatched: 5. The CDR3 sequence is CASSYPGQGNYEQYF. CDR3 nucleotide sequence: TGTGCCAGCAGTTACCCGGGACAGGGAAACTACGAGCAGTACTTC.

The chain carries TRBV12-5 and TRBJ1-1; D not certain. Germline V CDR1 and CDR2: LGHNT, FRNRAP. Trimming shortened V by 3 bases and J by 1 base, and 15 bases separated the two germline ends. The CDR3 runs to 16 residues. CDR3 bases: TGTGCTAGTGGTTTAGGCTCCGGCGGCCCGAACACTGAAGCTTTCTTT. The encoded protein is CASGLGSGGPNTEAFF. The full variable domain, in which reference TRBV12-5 and TRBJ1-1 provide the parts outside the CDR3, is DARVTQTPRHKVTEMGQEVTMRCQPILGHNTVFWYRQTMMQGLELLAYFRNRAPLDDSGMPKDRFSAEMPDATLATLKIQPSEPRDSAVYFCASGLGSGGPNTEAFFGQGTRLTVV.

CDR3 in DNA: TGTGCCAGCGGACAGGGGGACTACGAGCAGTACTTC. Translation: CASGQGDYEQYF. This chain connects TRBV21-1 to TRBJ2-7; TRBD1, the D gene given by the table, was not confirmed from the DNA. TRBV21-1 is described as a pseudogene. This CDR3 comprises 12 residues.

This clone is a singleton in its sample. The chain is built from TRBV30 and TRBJ1-5; 10 nucleotides line up with TRBD1. Germline V gives CDR1 GTSNPN, CDR2 SVGIG (reference sequence). The junction had 4 bases not matched to a gene; V was cut back by 4 bases and J by 7 bases. This CDR3 has 13 amino acids. CDR3 amino acids: CAWTTGGAQPQHF. As DNA, the CDR3 is TGTGCCTGGACGACAGGGGGCGCCCAGCCCCAGCATTTT.

The CDR3 here is CLSASGTGAYNTEAFF. DNA for the CDR3: TGTTTAAGTGCTAGCGGGACAGGGGCCTATAACACTGAAGCTTTCTTT. V and J are TRBV30 and TRBJ1-1; 10 bases are a match to TRBD1. Germline CDR1 and CDR2: GTSNPN and SVGIG (reference sequence). The CDR3 covers 16 residues.